What follows are 17 T cell receptor beta chains derived from one specimen sequenced in a study of cytotoxic CD8 clonotypes in ibrutinib-treated CLL. The data were produced by immunoSEQ multiplex PCR, yet TCRdb's version contains in-frame clones alone and is incomplete. The sample holds some 150,000 clones, about three quarters seen once. The input for sequencing was PBMCs, taken after 24 months of ibrutinib treatment. The receptors come from a human donor with chronic lymphocytic leukemia.

The genes are TRBV9 and TRBJ2-1, with a possible D match to TRBD1 (6 bases). Germline V gives CDR1 SGDLS, CDR2 YYNGEE. The CDR3 extends over 13 amino acids. V was trimmed by 6 bases and J by 5 bases, leaving 12 bases between them. CDR3 residues: CASNMDSHNEQFF. The CDR3, as DNA: TGTGCCAGCAACATGGACAGTCACAATGAGCAGTTCTTC.

The chain couples TRBV9 to TRBJ2-1; TRBD1 aligns across 11 bases. This CDR3 contains 15 residues. CDR1 and CDR2 from the germline V gene are SGDLS and YYNGEE. The V gene end was trimmed by 0 bases and the J gene end by 4 bases; junction bases not matched to a gene: 0. CDR3 in amino acids: CASSVGDRGYNEQFF. As DNA, the CDR3 is TGTGCCAGCAGCGTAGGGGACAGGGGGTACAATGAGCAGTTCTTC.

V gene TRBV6-5 combines with J gene TRBJ1-1; TRBD1 aligns across 7 bases. The germline V gene encodes CDR1 MNHEY and CDR2 SVGAGI. This CDR3 region has 12 residues. The V segment lost 5 bases and the J segment 8 bases; nucleotides outside the gene matches: 5. CDR3 sequence reads: CASSRGDSEAFF. The CDR3 nucleotides are TGTGCCAGCAGTCGGGGGGACAGCGAAGCTTTCTTT.

The genes are TRBV7-2 and TRBJ1-3, with D maybe TRBD1 (6 bases). The germline gives CDR1 SGHTA, CDR2 FQGNSA. The CDR3 sequence is 13 residues long. Trimming shortened V by 8 bases and J by 4 bases, and 12 bases separated the two germline ends. CDR3 amino acids: CASRGGPGNTIYF. Written as DNA, the CDR3 is TGTGCCAGCCGGGGGGGCCCCGGAAACACCATATATTTT.

V usage is TRBV7-9 and J usage is TRBJ2-3; D is perhaps TRBD1 (5 bases). The CDR3 runs to 15 residues. V dropped 1 base and J dropped 2 bases, with 10 bases sitting between them. The germline V gene has CDR1 SEHNR and CDR2 FQNEAQ (reference sequence). This CDR3 reads CASSLGAGPTDTQYF. CDR3 sequence (DNA): TGTGCCAGCAGCTTAGGAGCAGGGCCCACAGATACGCAGTATTTT.

The CDR3 here is CASSPGTSGLPWQYF. CDR3 in DNA: TGTGCCAGCAGTCCCGGGACTAGCGGACTACCGTGGCAGTACTTC. This chain uses TRBV6-5 with TRBJ2-7; the match to TRBD2 covers 11 bases. The CDR3 is 15 residues long. Per germline, CDR1 MNHEY and CDR2 SVGAGI. Trimming took 5 bases from V and 9 from J; bases not matched to a gene: 12.

This clone was counted at least ten times. The gene calls are TRBV13 and TRBJ1-2; 8 nucleotides agree with TRBD1. The germline gives CDR1 PRHDT, CDR2 FYEKMQ (reference sequence). J was trimmed by 4 bases and V by 4 bases; bases with no gene match: 8. CDR3 length: 15 amino acids. The CDR3 DNA follows: TGTGCCAGCAGCTCCCTGCAACAGGGGGTCTATGGCTACACCTTC. It yields the protein CASSSLQQGVYGYTF.

The chain has TRBV10-3 and TRBJ2-7; D ambiguous. The CDR3 loop spans 13 amino acids. In germline, CDR1 is ENHRY, CDR2 SYGVKD. Trimming removed 3 bases at V and 6 bases at J, with 12 bases between. The CDR3 DNA is TGTGCCATCAGTGACCTCGTGGCAGGCGAGCAGTACTTC. This codes for CAISDLVAGEQYF.

The chain carries TRBV6-5 and TRBJ2-2; 9 bases are shared with TRBD2. The V gene end was trimmed by 7 bases and the J gene end by 7 bases; junction bases not matched to a gene: 4. There are 13 residues in the CDR3. Per germline, CDR1 MNHEY and CDR2 SVGAGI. CDR3 DNA: TGTGCCAGCACGCTAGCGGGGAACGGGGAGCTGTTTTTT. Its translation is CASTLAGNGELFF.

This rearrangement joins TRBV20-1 to TRBJ2-7; no reliable D call. Trimming cost V 6 bases and J 2 bases, with 8 bases left between them. The CDR3 consists of 11 residues. Per the germline V gene, CDR1 is DFQATT and CDR2 is SNEGSKA (reference sequence). In nucleotides, the CDR3 is TGCAGTGCCATCGACCCCTACGAGCAGTACTTC. Amino acids: CSAIDPYEQYF.

This clone has a count of ten or more. This chain uses TRBV14 with TRBJ2-7; 10 bases are a match to TRBD1. The CDR3 extends over 15 amino acids. Germline trimming cut 1 base from V and 1 base from J; bases unmatched to any gene: 1. CDR1 SGHDN and CDR2 FVKESK come from the germline V gene. CDR3: CASSQGDRGSYEQYF. CDR3 bases: TGTGCCAGCAGCCAAGGGGACAGGGGATCCTACGAGCAGTACTTC.

This sequence joins TRBV11-2 and TRBJ2-1; 8 bases line up with TRBD1. The J segment lost 4 bases and the V segment lost 8 bases, leaving 7 bases of the junction unmatched. Germline lookup yields CDR1 SGHAT and CDR2 FQNNGV. This CDR3 spans 14 amino acids. The CDR3 spells CASSTGQVYNEQFF. The CDR3, as DNA: TGTGCCAGCTCTACGGGACAGGTTTACAATGAGCAGTTCTTC.

The V gene is TRBV5-4, the J gene TRBJ2-3; either TRBD1 or TRBD2 may supply D (7 bases each). The CDR3 is made up of 15 amino acids. V was shortened by 7 bases and J by 1 base, with 16 bases between the two germline ends. CDR1 is SGHNT and CDR2 is YYREEE in the germline V gene (reference sequence). This CDR3 is CASSQGGDGTDTQYF. The CDR3 bases are TGTGCCAGCTCCCAGGGGGGGGATGGCACAGATACGCAGTATTTT. The variable domain in full, completed from reference TRBV5-4 and TRBJ2-3, reads ETGVTQSPTHLIKTRGQQVTLRCSSQSGHNTVSWYQQALGQGPQFIFQYYREEENGRGNFPPRFSGLQFPNYSSELNVNALELDDSALYLCASSQGGDGTDTQYFGPGTRLTVL.

V gene TRBV28 combines with J gene TRBJ1-2, with 7 bases identical to TRBD1. The CDR3 totals 18 residues. Germline assignment: CDR1 MDHEN and CDR2 SYDVKM. V gave up 7 bases and J gave up 0 bases; unmatched junction bases: 17. The CDR3 DNA follows: TGTGCCAGCACCAGTTTGGGGGACAGATTCCTCCCTAACTATGGCTACACCTTC. Translation: CASTSLGDRFLPNYGYTF.

This chain connects TRBV4-2 to TRBJ2-3; 8 nucleotides line up with TRBD2. CDR1 and CDR2 (germline): LGHNA, YNFKEQ. The ends lost 4 bases at V and 3 bases at J; junction bases unmatched: 12. The CDR3 totals 17 residues. In DNA, the CDR3 is TGTGCCAGCAGCCCCCATAGCGGGACTAGGAGGACAGATACGCAGTATTTT. It encodes CASSPHSGTRRTDTQYF.

This clone was detected a few times. The chain links TRBV7-8 to TRBJ2-3; 7 bases match TRBD2. V was clipped by 1 base and J by 2 bases; unmatched bases: 6. Germline V gives CDR1 SGHVS, CDR2 FQNEAQ. The CDR3 contains 16 residues. The CDR3 loop reads CASSLGASGPTDTQYF. CDR3 coding DNA: TGTGCCAGCAGCTTAGGGGCTAGCGGACCCACAGATACGCAGTATTTT.

J is TRBJ1-2 and V is TRBV7-2; D is perhaps TRBD1 (5 bases). The CDR3 length is 15 residues. Germline-derived CDR1 and CDR2 are SGHTA and FQGNSA. The V end lost 1 base, the J end lost 4 bases, and 13 bases lay between the germline ends. The CDR3 here is CASSLGAGLGYGYTF. The CDR3 nucleotides read TGTGCCAGCAGCTTAGGGGCGGGACTAGGCTATGGCTACACCTTC. Full variable domain (missing parts from reference TRBV7-2 and TRBJ1-2): GAGVSQSPSNKVTEKGKDVELRCDPISGHTALYWYRQSLGQGLEFLIYFQGNSAPDKSGLPSDRFSAERTGGSVSTLTIQRTQQEDSAVYLCASSLGAGLGYGYTFGSGTRLTVV.